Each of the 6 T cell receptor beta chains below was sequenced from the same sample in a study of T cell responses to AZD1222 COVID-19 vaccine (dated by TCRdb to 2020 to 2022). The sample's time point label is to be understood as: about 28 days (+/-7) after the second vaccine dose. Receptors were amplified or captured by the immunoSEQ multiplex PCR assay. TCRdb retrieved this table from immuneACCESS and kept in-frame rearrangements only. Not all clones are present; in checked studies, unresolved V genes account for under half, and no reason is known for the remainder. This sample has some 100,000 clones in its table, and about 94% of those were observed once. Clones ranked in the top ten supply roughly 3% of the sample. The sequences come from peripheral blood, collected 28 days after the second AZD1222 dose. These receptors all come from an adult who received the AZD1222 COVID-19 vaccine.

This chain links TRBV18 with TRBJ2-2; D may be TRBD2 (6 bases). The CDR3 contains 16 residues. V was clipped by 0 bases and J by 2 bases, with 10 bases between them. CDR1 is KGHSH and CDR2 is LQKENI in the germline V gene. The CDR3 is CASSPPPAGNTGELFF. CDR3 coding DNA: TGTGCCAGCTCACCACCCCCAGCGGGTAACACCGGGGAGCTGTTTTTT.

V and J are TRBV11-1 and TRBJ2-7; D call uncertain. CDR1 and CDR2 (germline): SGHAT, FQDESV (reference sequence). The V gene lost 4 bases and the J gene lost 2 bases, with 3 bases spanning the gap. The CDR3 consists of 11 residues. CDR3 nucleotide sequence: TGTGCCAGCAGCTCGACCTACGAGCAGTACTTC. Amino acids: CASSSTYEQYF. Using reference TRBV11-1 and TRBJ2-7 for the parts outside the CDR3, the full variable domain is EAEVAQSPRYKITEKSQAVAFWCDPISGHATLYWYRQILGQGPELLVQFQDESVVDDSQLPKDRFSAERLKGVDSTLKIQPAELGDSAMYLCASSSTYEQYFGPGTRLTVT.

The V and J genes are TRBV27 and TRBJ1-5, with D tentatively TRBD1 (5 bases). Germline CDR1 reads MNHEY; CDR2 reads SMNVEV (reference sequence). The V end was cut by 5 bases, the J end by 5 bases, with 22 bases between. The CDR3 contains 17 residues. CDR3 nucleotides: TGTGCCAGCAGTACCGCCATCCCCTCCGGGGGAGATCAGCCCCAGCATTTT. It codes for CASSTAIPSGGDQPQHF.

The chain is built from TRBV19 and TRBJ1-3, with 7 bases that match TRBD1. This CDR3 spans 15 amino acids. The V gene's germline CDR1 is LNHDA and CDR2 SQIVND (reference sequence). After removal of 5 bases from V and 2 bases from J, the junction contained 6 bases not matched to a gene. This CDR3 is CASSPDREAGNTIYF. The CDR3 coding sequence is TGTGCCAGTAGTCCCGACAGGGAGGCTGGAAACACCATATATTTT.

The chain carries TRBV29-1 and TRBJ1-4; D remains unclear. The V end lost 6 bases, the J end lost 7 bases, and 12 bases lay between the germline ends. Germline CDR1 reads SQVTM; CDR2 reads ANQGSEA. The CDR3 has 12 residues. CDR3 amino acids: CSVDPGSEKLFF. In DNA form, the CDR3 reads TGCAGCGTAGACCCCGGGAGTGAAAAACTGTTTTTT.

The CDR3 sequence is CASSLRTGGHGYTF. The CDR3 nucleotides are TGCGCCAGCAGCCTACGAACAGGGGGACATGGCTACACCTTC. The V call is TRBV4-1, the J call TRBJ1-2; 8 bases fit TRBD1. V lost 4 bases to trimming and J lost 6 bases; unmatched junction nucleotides: 7. The CDR3 covers 14 residues. Germline assignment: CDR1 MGHRA and CDR2 YSYEKL.